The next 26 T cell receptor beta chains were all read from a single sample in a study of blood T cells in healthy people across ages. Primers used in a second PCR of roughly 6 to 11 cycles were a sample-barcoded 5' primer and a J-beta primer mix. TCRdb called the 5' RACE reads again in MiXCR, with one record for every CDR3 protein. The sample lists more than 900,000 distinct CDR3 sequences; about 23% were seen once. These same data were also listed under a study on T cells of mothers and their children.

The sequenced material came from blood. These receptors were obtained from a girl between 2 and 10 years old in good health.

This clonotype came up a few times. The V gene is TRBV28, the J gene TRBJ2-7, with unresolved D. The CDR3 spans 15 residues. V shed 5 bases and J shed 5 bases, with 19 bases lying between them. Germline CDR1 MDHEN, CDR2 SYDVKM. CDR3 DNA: TGTGCCAGCAGTGAAGTTGGACCCGGCTGGGACGAGCAGTACTTC. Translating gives CASSEVGPGWDEQYF.

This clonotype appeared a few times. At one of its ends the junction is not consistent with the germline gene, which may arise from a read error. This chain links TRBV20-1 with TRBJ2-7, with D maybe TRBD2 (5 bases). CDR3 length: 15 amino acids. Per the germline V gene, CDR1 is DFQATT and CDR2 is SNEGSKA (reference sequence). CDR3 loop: CSATPSNQREAQEFF. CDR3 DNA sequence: TGCAGTGCTACTCCCTCGAATCAGAGGGAAGCGCAGGAGTTCTTC.

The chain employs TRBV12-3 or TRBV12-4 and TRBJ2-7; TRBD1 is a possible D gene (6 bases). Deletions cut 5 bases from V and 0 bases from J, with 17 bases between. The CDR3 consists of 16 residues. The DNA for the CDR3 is TGTGCCAGCAGTCATAAGACAGGTCTGAGCTCCTACGAGCAGTACTTC. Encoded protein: CASSHKTGLSSYEQYF.

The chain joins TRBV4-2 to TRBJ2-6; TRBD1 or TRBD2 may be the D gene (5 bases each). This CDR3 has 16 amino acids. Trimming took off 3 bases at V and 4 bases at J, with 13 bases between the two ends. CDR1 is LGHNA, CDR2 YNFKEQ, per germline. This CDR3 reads CASSQAGRTGANVLTF. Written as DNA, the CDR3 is TGTGCCAGCAGCCAGGCAGGGAGAACAGGGGCCAACGTCCTGACTTTC.

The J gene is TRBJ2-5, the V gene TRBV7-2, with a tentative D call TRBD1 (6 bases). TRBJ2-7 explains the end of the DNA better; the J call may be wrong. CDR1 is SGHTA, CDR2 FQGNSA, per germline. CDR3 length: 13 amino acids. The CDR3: CASSPWTETEQYF. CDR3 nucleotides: TGTGCCAGCAGCCCATGGACAGAGACCGAGCAGTACTTC.

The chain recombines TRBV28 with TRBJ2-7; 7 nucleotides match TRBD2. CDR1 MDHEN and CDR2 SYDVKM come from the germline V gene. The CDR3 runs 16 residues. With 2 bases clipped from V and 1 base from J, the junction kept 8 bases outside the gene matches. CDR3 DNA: TGTGCCAGCAGTTTACACGGCGGGGGTGTATCCTACGAGCAGTACTTC. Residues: CASSLHGGGVSYEQYF.

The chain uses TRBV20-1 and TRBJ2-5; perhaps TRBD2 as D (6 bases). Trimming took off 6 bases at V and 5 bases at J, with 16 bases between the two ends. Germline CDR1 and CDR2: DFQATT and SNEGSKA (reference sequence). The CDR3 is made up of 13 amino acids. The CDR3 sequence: CSAVGGLWETQYF. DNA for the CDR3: TGCAGTGCAGTTGGGGGACTTTGGGAGACCCAGTACTTC.

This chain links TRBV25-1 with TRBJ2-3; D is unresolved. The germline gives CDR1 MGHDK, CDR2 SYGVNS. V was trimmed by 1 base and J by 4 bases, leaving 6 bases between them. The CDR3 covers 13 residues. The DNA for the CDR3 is TGTGCCAGCAGTGAATGGCAGTCAGATACGCAGTATTTT. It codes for CASSEWQSDTQYF.

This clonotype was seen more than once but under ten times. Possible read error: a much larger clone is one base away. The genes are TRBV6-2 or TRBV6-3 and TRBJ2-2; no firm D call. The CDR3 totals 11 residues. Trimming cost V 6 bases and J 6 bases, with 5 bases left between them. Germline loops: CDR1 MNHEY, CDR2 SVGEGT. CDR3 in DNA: TGTGCCAGCAGATTCCCCGGGGAGCTGTTTTTT. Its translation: CASRFPGELFF.

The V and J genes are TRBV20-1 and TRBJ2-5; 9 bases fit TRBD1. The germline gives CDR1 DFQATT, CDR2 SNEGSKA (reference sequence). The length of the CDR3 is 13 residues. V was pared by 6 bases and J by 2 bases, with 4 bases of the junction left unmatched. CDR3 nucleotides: TGCAGTGCGTACAGGGGGCTACAAGAGACCCAGTACTTC. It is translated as CSAYRGLQETQYF.

CDR3 nucleotide sequence: TGCGCCAGCAGTGAGCAATCGGACCTCGGGGAGCTGTTTTTT. Its translation is CASSEQSDLGELFF. V and J are TRBV10-1 and TRBJ2-2; D is uncertain. The CDR3 extends over 14 amino acids. Trimming stripped 2 bases from V and 7 bases from J, with 11 bases between. Germline V gene sequence: CDR1 WNHNN, CDR2 SYGVQD (reference sequence).

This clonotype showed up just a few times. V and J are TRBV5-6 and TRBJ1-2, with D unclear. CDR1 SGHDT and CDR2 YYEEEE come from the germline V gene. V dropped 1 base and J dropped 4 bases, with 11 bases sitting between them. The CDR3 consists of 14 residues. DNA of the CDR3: TGTGCCAGCAGCTTGCCCAGGAAGACCTATGGCTACACCTTC. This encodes CASSLPRKTYGYTF.

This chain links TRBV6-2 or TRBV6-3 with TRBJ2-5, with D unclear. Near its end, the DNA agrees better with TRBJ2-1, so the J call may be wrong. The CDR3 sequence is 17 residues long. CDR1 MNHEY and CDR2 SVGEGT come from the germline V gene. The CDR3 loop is CASSYTPSSRSINEQFF. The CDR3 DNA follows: TGTGCCAGCAGTTACACACCATCGAGTCGTAGTATAAATGAGCAGTTCTTC.

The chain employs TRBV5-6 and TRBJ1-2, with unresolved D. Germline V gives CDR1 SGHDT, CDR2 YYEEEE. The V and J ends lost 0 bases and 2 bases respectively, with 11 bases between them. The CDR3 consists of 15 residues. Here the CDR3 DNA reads TGTGCCAGCAGCTTGGCCCCGGGCTACAACTATGGCTACACCTTC. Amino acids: CASSLAPGYNYGYTF.

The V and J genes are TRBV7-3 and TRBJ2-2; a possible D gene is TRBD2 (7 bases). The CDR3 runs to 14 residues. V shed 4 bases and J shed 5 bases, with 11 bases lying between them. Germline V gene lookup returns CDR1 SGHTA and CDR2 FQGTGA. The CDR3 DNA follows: TGTGCCAGCAGCTACCGGGGGGCAACCGGGGAGCTGTTTTTT. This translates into CASSYRGATGELFF.

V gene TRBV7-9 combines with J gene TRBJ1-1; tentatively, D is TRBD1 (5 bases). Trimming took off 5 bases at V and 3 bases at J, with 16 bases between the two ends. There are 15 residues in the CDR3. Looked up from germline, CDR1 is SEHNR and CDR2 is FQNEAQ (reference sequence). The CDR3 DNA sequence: TGTGCCAGCAGCCCTGACAGAGGGATCGACACTGAAGCTTTCTTT. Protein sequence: CASSPDRGIDTEAFF. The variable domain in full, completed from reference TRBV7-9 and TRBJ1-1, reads DTGVSQNPRHKITKRGQNVTFRCDPISEHNRLYWYRQTLGQGPEFLTYFQNEAQLEKSRLLSDRFSAERPKGSFSTLEIQRTEQGDSAMYLCASSPDRGIDTEAFFGQGTRLTVV.

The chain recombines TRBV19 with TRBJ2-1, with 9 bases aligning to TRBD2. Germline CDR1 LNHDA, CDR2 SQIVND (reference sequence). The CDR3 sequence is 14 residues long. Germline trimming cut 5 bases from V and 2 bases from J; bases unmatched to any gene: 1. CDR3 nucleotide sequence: TGTGCCAGTAGTGGACTAGCGACCTACAATGAGCAGTTCTTC. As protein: CASSGLATYNEQFF.

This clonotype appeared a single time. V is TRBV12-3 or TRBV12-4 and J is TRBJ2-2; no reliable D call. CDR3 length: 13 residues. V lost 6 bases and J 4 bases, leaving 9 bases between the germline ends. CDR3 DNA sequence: TGTGCCAGCAGATCAGACACCACCGGGGAGCTGTTTTTT. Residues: CASRSDTTGELFF.

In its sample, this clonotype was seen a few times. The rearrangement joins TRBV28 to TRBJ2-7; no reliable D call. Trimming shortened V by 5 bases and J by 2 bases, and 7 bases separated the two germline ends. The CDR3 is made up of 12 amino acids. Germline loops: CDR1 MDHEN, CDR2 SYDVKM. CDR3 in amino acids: CASSPMPYEQYF. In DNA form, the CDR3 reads TGTGCCAGCAGTCCCATGCCCTACGAGCAGTACTTC.

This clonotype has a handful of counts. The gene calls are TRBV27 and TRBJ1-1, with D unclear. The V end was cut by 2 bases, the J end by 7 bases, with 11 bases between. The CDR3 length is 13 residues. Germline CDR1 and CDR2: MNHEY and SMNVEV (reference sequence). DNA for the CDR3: TGTGCCAGCAGTTTACTTGGCAGCCATGAAGCTTTCTTT. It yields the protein CASSLLGSHEAFF.

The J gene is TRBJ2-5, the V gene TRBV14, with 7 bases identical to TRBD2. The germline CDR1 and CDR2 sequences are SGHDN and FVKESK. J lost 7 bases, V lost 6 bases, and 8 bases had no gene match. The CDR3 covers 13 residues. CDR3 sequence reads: CASSGTGEGTQYF. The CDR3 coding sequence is TGTGCCAGCAGTGGGACCGGGGAGGGGACCCAGTACTTC.

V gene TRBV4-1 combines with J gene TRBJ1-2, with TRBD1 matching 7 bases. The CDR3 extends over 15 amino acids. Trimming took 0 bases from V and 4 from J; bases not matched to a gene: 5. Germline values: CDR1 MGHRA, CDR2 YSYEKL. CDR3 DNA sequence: TGCGCCAGCAGCCAAGAGGAGGGGGCAGGCTATGGCTACACCTTC. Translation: CASSQEEGAGYGYTF.

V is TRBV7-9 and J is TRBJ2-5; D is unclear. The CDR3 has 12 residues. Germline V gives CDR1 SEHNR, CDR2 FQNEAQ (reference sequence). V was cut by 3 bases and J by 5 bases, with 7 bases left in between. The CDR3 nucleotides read TGTGCCAGCAGCTTCGAGAGGGAGACCCAGTACTTC. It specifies CASSFERETQYF.

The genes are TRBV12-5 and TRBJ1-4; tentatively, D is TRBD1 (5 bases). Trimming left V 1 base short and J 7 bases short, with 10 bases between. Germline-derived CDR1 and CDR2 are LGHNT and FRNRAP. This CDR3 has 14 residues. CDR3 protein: CASGLDPGSEKLFF. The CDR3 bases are TGTGCTAGTGGTTTGGATCCAGGGAGTGAAAAACTGTTTTTT. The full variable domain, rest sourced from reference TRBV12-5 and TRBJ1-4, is DARVTQTPRHKVTEMGQEVTMRCQPILGHNTVFWYRQTMMQGLELLAYFRNRAPLDDSGMPKDRFSAEMPDATLATLKIQPSEPRDSAVYFCASGLDPGSEKLFFGSGTQLSVL.

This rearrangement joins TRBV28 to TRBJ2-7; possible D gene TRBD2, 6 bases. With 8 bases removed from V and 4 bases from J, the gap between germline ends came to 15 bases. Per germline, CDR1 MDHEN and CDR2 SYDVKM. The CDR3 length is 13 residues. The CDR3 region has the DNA TGTGCCAGCGGGGATAGCGGATTTTACGAGCAGTACTTC. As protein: CASGDSGFYEQYF.

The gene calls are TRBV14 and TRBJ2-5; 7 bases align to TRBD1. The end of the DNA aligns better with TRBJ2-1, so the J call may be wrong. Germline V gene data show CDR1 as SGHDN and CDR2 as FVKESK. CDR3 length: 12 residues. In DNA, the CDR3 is TGTGCCAGCAGACGGACAGGCAATGAGCAGTTCTTC. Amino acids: CASRRTGNEQFF.